The T cell receptor beta chain under discussion was sequenced for a study of T cells in Graves' hyperthyroidism and ophthalmopathy. Fresh peripheral blood, approximately 9.1 ml, was the source of the PBMCs. A note on this clonotype: The target antigen is unknown. A much larger clone differs by one base, so this may be a read error.

The study's findings and limits: Blood also contained most expanded thyroid clonotypes above 0.001.

The CDR3 spans 14 residues. V was shortened by 2 bases and J by 10 bases, with 12 bases between the two germline ends. The germline gives CDR1 MNHEY, CDR2 SMNVEV (reference sequence). TCR beta CDR3 sequences were amplified from RNA transcripts. TCR CDR3 regions were first amplified by RT-PCR with HTBI primers. MiXCR, run by TCRdb on the multiplex PCR reads, gives a single entry per CDR3 protein. This sample carries hundreds of thousands of distinct CDR3 sequences, 15% to 20% of them seen once, and the ten largest clones take less than 4.5%. Sample: blood. This chain links TRBV27 with TRBJ1-6; D uncertain. This TCR came from a woman aged 25-40 years with Graves' hyperthyroidism. CDR3 region: CASSLGRVGSPLHF. CDR3 in DNA: TGTGCCAGCAGTTTAGGACGGGTGGGATCACCCCTCCACTTT.